Each of the 21 T cell receptor beta chains below was sequenced from the same sample in a study of T cell repertoires in cytomegalovirus infection. TCRdb re-called the reads through MiXCR, storing one row per CDR3 protein. Here the sample spans hundreds of thousands of distinct CDR3 sequences, roughly 15% being singletons. The sample taken for sequencing was PBMCs. The receptor source for this set is a human donor in good health (CMV status not recorded). Some clones in this sample may be carry-over from other donors' samples.

This clonotype was recorded a few times. The chain combines TRBV6-6 with TRBJ2-7; TRBD1 is a possible D gene (5 bases). In germline, CDR1 is MNHNY, CDR2 SVGAGI (reference sequence). The CDR3 consists of 15 residues. Trimming removed 0 bases from V and 7 bases from J, with 16 bases in between. The CDR3 sequence is CASSYSNGAAREQYF. Here the CDR3 DNA reads TGTGCCAGCAGTTACTCGAATGGGGCCGCGAGGGAGCAGTACTTC.

This clonotype was seen more than once but under ten times. The V gene is TRBV28, the J gene TRBJ1-2; D gene uncertain. The CDR3 totals 13 residues. Germline CDR1 reads MDHEN; CDR2 reads SYDVKM. V was clipped by 4 bases and J by 7 bases, with 13 bases between them. Here the CDR3 reads CASSSGYLTGYTF. The CDR3 coding sequence is TGTGCCAGCAGTTCCGGGTATTTGACTGGCTACACCTTC.

This chain links TRBV4-2 with TRBJ2-1; maybe TRBD1 (5 bases). V was cut by 0 bases and J by 8 bases, with 14 bases left in between. CDR1 and CDR2 from the germline V gene are LGHNA and YNFKEQ. The CDR3 consists of 15 residues. This CDR3 reads CASSQERQIAYEQFF. Written as DNA, the CDR3 is TGTGCCAGCAGCCAAGAACGACAGATTGCCTATGAGCAGTTCTTC.

Here the CDR3 reads CASSFSGVDEQYF. DNA for the CDR3: TGTGCCAGCAGCTTTTCGGGGGTCGACGAGCAGTACTTC. This chain uses TRBV7-9 with TRBJ2-7; TRBD2 might be the D (6 bases). This CDR3 is built from 13 residues. Germline values: CDR1 SEHNR, CDR2 FQNEAQ (reference sequence). With 3 bases removed from V and 5 bases from J, the gap between germline ends came to 11 bases.

Comments on this clonotype: Just one base apart from a much larger clone, this may be a read error. The J gene is TRBJ2-4, the V gene TRBV7-2; D possibly uses TRBD1 or TRBD2 (5 bases each). The CDR3 sequence is 15 residues long. CDR1 and CDR2 (germline): SGHTA, FQGNSA. The CDR3 spells CASSLAGVARNIQYF. CDR3 bases: TGTGCCAGCAGCTTAGCGGGGGTAGCCAGAAACATTCAGTACTTC. Supplemented by reference TRBV7-2 and TRBJ2-4, the full variable domain reads GAGVSQSPSNKVTEKGKDVELRCDPISGHTALYWYRQSLGQGLEFLIYFQGNSAPDKSGLPSDRFSAERTGGSVSTLTIQRTQQEDSAVYLCASSLAGVARNIQYFGAGTRLSVL.

The V gene is TRBV13, the J gene TRBJ1-1, with D perhaps matching TRBD1 (5 bases). Germline loops: CDR1 PRHDT, CDR2 FYEKMQ (reference sequence). Trimming shortened V by 3 bases and J by 2 bases, and 13 bases separated the two germline ends. The CDR3 totals 15 residues. The CDR3 bases are TGTGCCAGCAGCTTGATCAGACAGTTAAACACTGAAGCTTTCTTT. The encoded protein is CASSLIRQLNTEAFF.

V gene TRBV4-3 combines with J gene TRBJ2-5; 7 bases align to TRBD2. Germline values: CDR1 LGHNA, CDR2 YSLEER. V trimming: 5 bases; J trimming: 0 bases; junction bases outside the gene matches: 6. This CDR3 contains 15 residues. CDR3 residues: CASSEPGLNQETQYF. Here the CDR3 DNA reads TGCGCCAGCAGCGAACCGGGACTAAACCAAGAGACCCAGTACTTC.

The rearrangement links TRBV19 to TRBJ2-2; possibly TRBD1 for D (5 bases). The CDR3 covers 14 residues. Per the germline V gene, CDR1 is LNHDA and CDR2 is SQIVND (reference sequence). Deletions cut 10 bases from V and 0 bases from J, with 12 bases between. CDR3 in DNA: TGTGCCATCGACAGCCACGCGAACACCGGGGAGCTGTTTTTT. Translated, it gives CAIDSHANTGELFF.

This clonotype came up a few times. This chain connects TRBV28 to TRBJ2-6; maybe TRBD1 (6 bases). From germline, CDR1 is MDHEN and CDR2 SYDVKM. Between the trimmed V and J ends, which lost 7 bases and 0 bases, there was a span of 16 bases. The CDR3 spans 17 residues. This CDR3 is CASKVGGTHSGANVLTF. CDR3 DNA sequence: TGTGCCAGCAAAGTTGGGGGCACGCACTCTGGGGCCAACGTCCTGACTTTC.

This clonotype was seen at least ten times. The CDR3, as DNA: TGTGCCAGCAGCTGGCGACTAGCGGGGGGCCTCTACGAGCAGTACTTC. Protein sequence: CASSWRLAGGLYEQYF. The chain joins TRBV7-8 to TRBJ2-7, with 13 bases aligning to TRBD2. CDR3 length: 16 residues. The V gene's germline CDR1 is SGHVS and CDR2 FQNEAQ. The V and J ends lost 4 bases and 3 bases, in that order; junction bases with no gene match: 6.

This chain connects TRBV6-6 to TRBJ1-4; D is perhaps TRBD1 (5 bases). Germline assignment: CDR1 MNHNY and CDR2 SVGAGI (reference sequence). V gave up 2 bases and J gave up 7 bases, with 11 bases separating them. The CDR3 length is 14 residues. CDR3 sequence reads: CASSYGQGSEKLFF. DNA of the CDR3: TGTGCCAGCAGTTACGGTCAGGGCAGTGAAAAACTGTTTTTT.

This clonotype was seen ten or more times. The chain has TRBV7-8 and TRBJ2-7; D assignment may be TRBD1 or TRBD2 (5 bases each). Germline assignment: CDR1 SGHVS and CDR2 FQNEAQ. Trimming took off 5 bases at V and 4 bases at J, with 21 bases between the two ends. CDR3 size: 16 residues. CDR3 region: CASSTRDPSLVYEQYF. Written as DNA, the CDR3 is TGTGCCAGCAGCACCCGGGACCCCTCCTTAGTTTACGAGCAGTACTTC.

This clonotype was detected a few times. The V gene is TRBV5-1, the J gene TRBJ1-1; D gene ambiguous. Germline CDR1 and CDR2: SGHRS and YFSETQ. V lost 2 bases and J 6 bases, leaving 14 bases between the germline ends. There are 14 residues in the CDR3. The CDR3 nucleotides read TGCGCCAGCAGCTTCGAGGGTCGGGGTCCTGAAGCTTTCTTT. This codes for CASSFEGRGPEAFF.

V is TRBV3-1 and J is TRBJ1-2; maybe TRBD1 (6 bases). CDR1 is LGHDT, CDR2 YNNKEL, per germline (reference sequence). V lost 0 bases, J lost 12 bases, and 17 bases lay in between. The CDR3 consists of 14 residues. Here the CDR3 reads CASSQELRSGDNTF. CDR3 bases: TGTGCCAGCAGCCAAGAATTGAGATCGGGGGACAACACCTTC. Full variable domain (outside the CDR3, taken from reference TRBV3-1 and TRBJ1-2): DTAVSQTPKYLVTQMGNDKSIKCEQNLGHDTMYWYKQDSKKFLKIMFSYNNKELIINETVPNRFSPKSPDKAHLNLHINSLELGDSAVYFCASSQELRSGDNTFGSGTRLTVV.

The sample holds many counts of this clonotype. This chain uses TRBV11-2 with TRBJ1-5; a possible D gene is TRBD1 (6 bases). This CDR3 spans 16 amino acids. CDR1 is SGHAT, CDR2 FQNNGV, per germline. V was trimmed by 3 bases and J by 3 bases, leaving 15 bases between them. The DNA of the CDR3 is TGTGCCAGCAGCTTGGGCAGGGGAGATAACAATCAGCCCCAGCATTTT. This translates into CASSLGRGDNNQPQHF. The whole variable domain, remainder taken from reference TRBV11-2 and TRBJ1-5, is EAGVAQSPRYKIIEKRQSVAFWCNPISGHATLYWYQQILGQGPKLLIQFQNNGVVDDSQLPKDRFSAERLKGVDSTLKIQPAKLEDSAVYLCASSLGRGDNNQPQHFGDGTRLSIL.

This clonotype appeared many times. The chain links TRBV7-8 to TRBJ2-6, with D perhaps TRBD1 (6 bases). Trimming pared 5 bases from V and 4 bases from J, leaving 15 bases between. Germline lookup yields CDR1 SGHVS and CDR2 FQNEAQ. This CDR3 has 16 amino acids. The CDR3 loop reads CASSTQGMGGANVLTF. CDR3 sequence (DNA): TGTGCCAGCAGCACTCAGGGGATGGGCGGGGCCAACGTCCTGACTTTC.

The table lists this clonotype with many counts. The chain recombines TRBV11-3 with TRBJ2-2; D is possibly TRBD1 (6 bases). The V gene's germline CDR1 is SGHNT and CDR2 YENEEA. V was trimmed by 4 bases and J by 6 bases, leaving 9 bases between them. The CDR3 is made up of 13 amino acids. Here the CDR3 reads CASSYRDPGELFF. Here the CDR3 DNA reads TGTGCCAGCAGCTACAGGGATCCCGGGGAGCTGTTTTTT.

This clonotype was found many times. The CDR3 reads CASSSNRDRANGYTF. Here the CDR3 DNA reads TGTGCCAGCAGTTCCAACCGGGACAGGGCTAATGGCTACACCTTC. The rearrangement links TRBV27 to TRBJ1-2; 9 bases map to TRBD1. Unmatched junction bases numbered 9, after V lost 4 bases and J lost 6 bases. The germline gives CDR1 MNHEY, CDR2 SMNVEV (reference sequence). The CDR3 spans 15 residues.

The rearrangement joins TRBV5-1 to TRBJ2-7; either TRBD1 or TRBD2 may supply D (5 bases each). V was cut by 4 bases and J by 2 bases, with 16 bases left in between. The CDR3 totals 15 residues. CDR1 is SGHRS and CDR2 is YFSETQ in the germline V gene. DNA of the CDR3: TGCGCCAGCAGCATACTCGAGGGGACGCCCTACGAGCAGTACTTC. It specifies CASSILEGTPYEQYF.

This clonotype was seen ten or more times. The chain joins TRBV27 to TRBJ2-5; 8 bases are shared with TRBD2. This CDR3 spans 11 amino acids. Per germline, CDR1 MNHEY and CDR2 SMNVEV (reference sequence). V was pared by 4 bases and J by 14 bases, with 6 bases of the junction left unmatched. The CDR3 loop reads CASSSGTRFYF. The CDR3 bases are TGTGCCAGCAGTTCCGGGACTAGATTCTACTTC.

The sample holds a few counts of this clonotype. V gene TRBV25-1 combines with J gene TRBJ1-2, with D possibly being TRBD1 (5 bases). CDR3 size: 14 residues. V shed 5 bases and J shed 6 bases, with 16 bases lying between them. CDR1 is MGHDK, CDR2 SYGVNS, per germline. The CDR3 loop is CASSTAQEEDGYTF. The CDR3 nucleotides are TGTGCCAGCAGTACCGCACAGGAAGAGGATGGCTACACCTTC.